This T cell receptor beta chain originates from a study of technical replicates of blood from a few donors. Measured with immunoSEQ multiplex PCR; TCRdb has only the in-frame clones, and not every one. The sample has about 81,000 clones; around 96% are singletons. The CDR3 contains 14 residues. CDR1 and CDR2 from the germline V gene are SGHTA and FQGTGA. The junction had 8 bases not matched to a gene; V was cut back by 5 bases and J by 9 bases. This receptor was taken from a human donor in good health. The chain employs TRBV7-3 and TRBJ2-1; 9 bases map to TRBD1. Source material: T cells isolated from PBMCs. Here the CDR3 reads CASSTDRGGIEQFF. The CDR3 DNA reads TGTGCCAGCAGCACGGACAGGGGAGGAATTGAGCAGTTCTTC.